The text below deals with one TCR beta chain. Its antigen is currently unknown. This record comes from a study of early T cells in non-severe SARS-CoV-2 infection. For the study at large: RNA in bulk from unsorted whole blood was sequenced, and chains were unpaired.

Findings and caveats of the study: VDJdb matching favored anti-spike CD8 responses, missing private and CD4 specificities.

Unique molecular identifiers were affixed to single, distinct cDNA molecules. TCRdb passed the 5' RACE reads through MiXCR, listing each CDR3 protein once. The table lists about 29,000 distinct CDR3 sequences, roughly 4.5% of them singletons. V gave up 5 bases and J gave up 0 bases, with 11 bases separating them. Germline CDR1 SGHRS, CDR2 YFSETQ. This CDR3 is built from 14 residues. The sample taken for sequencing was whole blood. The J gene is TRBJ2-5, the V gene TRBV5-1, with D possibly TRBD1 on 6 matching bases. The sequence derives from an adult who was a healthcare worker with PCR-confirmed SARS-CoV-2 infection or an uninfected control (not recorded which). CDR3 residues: CASRSGTHQETQYF. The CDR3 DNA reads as TGCGCCAGCAGGTCGGGGACACACCAAGAGACCCAGTACTTC.